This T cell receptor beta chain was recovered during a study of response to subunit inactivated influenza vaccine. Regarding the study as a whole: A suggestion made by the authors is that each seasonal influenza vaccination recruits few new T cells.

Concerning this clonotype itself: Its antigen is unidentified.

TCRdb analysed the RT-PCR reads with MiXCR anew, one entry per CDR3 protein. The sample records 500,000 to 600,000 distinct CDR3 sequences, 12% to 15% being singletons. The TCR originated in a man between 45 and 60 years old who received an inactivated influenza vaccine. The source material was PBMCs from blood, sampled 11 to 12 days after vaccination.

The DNA for the CDR3 is TGTGCCAGCAGGACTCCCATTGAGCGGGGGAGAGGTGAGCAGTTCTTC. Its translation: CASRTPIERGRGEQFF. V usage is TRBV6-2 or TRBV6-3 and J usage is TRBJ2-1; 8 nucleotides match TRBD2. V was pared by 6 bases and J by 9 bases, with 16 bases of the junction left unmatched. Germline V gene data show CDR1 as MNHEY and CDR2 as SVGEGT. The CDR3 covers 16 residues.